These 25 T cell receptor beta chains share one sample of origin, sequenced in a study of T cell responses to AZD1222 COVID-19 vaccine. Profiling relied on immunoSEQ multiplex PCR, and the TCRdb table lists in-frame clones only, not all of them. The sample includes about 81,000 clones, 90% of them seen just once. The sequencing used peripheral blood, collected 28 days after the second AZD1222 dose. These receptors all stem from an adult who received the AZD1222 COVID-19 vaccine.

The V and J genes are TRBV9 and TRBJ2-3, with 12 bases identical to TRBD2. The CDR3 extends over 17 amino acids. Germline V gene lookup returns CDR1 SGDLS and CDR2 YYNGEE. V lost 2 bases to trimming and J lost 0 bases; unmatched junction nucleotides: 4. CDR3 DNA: TGTGCCAGCAGCGTGCTAGCGGGGGGGCCGAGCACAGATACGCAGTATTTT. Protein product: CASSVLAGGPSTDTQYF.

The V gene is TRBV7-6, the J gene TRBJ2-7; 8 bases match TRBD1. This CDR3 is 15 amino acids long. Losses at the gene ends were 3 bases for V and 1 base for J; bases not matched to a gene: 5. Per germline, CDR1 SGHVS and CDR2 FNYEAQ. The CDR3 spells CASSLGQAGSYEQYF. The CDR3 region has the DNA TGTGCCAGCAGCTTGGGACAGGCTGGGTCCTACGAGCAGTACTTC.

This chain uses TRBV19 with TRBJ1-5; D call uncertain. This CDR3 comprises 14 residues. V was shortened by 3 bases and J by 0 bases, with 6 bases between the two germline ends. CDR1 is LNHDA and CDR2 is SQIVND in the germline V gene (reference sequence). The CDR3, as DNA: TGTGCCAGTAGTATGAGGCATAGCAATCAGCCCCAGCATTTT. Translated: CASSMRHSNQPQHF.

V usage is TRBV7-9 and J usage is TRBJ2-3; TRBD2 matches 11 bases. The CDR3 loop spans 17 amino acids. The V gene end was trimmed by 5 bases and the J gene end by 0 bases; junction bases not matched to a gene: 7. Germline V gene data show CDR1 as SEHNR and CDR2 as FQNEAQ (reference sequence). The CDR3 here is CASSPTSGGLSTDTQYF. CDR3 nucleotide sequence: TGTGCCAGCAGCCCTACTAGCGGGGGACTGAGCACAGATACGCAGTATTTT.

The CDR3 sequence is CASSLMGSTEAFF. CDR3 bases: TGTGCCAGCAGTTTAATGGGAAGCACTGAAGCTTTCTTT. The rearrangement joins TRBV27 to TRBJ1-1, with unresolved D. The V and J ends lost 2 bases and 4 bases respectively, with 8 bases between them. This CDR3 has 13 amino acids. Germline V gives CDR1 MNHEY, CDR2 SMNVEV (reference sequence).

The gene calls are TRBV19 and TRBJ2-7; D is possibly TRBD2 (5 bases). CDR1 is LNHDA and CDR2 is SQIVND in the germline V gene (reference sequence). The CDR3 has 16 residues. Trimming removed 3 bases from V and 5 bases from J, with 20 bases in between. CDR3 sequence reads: CASSIRGISGLNEQYF. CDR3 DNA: TGTGCCAGTAGTATTCGAGGGATAAGCGGTTTGAACGAGCAGTACTTC. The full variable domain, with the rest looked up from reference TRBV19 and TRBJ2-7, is DGGITQSPKYLFRKEGQNVTLSCEQNLNHDAMYWYRQDPGQGLRLIYYSQIVNDFQKGDIAEGYSVSREKKESFPLTVTSAQKNPTAFYLCASSIRGISGLNEQYFGPGTRLTVT.

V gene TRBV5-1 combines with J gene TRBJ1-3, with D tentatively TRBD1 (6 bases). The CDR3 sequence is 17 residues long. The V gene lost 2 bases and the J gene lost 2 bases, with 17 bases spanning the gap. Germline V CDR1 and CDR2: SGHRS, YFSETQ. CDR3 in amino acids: CASSFEVATGPGNTIYF. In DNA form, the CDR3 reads TGCGCCAGCAGCTTTGAGGTCGCGACAGGCCCTGGAAACACCATATATTTT.

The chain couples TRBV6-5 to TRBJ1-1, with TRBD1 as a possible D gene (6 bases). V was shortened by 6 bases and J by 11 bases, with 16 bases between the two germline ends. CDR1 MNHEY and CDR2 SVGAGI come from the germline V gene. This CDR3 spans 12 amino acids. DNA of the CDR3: TGTGCCAGCAGAGACAGGAGTCGCGAGGCTTTCTTT. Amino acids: CASRDRSREAFF.

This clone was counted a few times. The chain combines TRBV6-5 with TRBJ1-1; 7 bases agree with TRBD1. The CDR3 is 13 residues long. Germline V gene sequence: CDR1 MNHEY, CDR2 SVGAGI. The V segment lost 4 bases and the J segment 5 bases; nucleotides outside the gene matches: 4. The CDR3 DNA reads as TGTGCCAGCAGTTGGGACAGCGGGACTGAAGCTTTCTTT. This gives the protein CASSWDSGTEAFF.

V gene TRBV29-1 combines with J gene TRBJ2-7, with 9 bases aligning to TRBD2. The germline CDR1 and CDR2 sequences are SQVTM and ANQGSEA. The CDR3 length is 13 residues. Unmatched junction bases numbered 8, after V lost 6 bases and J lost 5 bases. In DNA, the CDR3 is TGCAGCGTAAGAGGAAGACTAGCGGACGAGCAGTACTTC. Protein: CSVRGRLADEQYF.

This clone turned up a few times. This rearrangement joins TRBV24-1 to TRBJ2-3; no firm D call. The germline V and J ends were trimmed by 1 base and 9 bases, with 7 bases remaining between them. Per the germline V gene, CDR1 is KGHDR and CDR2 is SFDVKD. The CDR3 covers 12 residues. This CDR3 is CATSDFRNTQYF. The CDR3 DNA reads TGTGCCACCAGTGATTTTAGAAACACGCAGTATTTT.

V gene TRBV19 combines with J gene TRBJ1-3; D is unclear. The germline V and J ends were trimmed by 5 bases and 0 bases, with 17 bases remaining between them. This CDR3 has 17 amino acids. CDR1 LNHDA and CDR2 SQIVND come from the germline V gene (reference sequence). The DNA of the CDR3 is TGTGCCAGTAGTCCTAAAGCGGGGAAGAGCTCTGGAAACACCATATATTTT. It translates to CASSPKAGKSSGNTIYF.

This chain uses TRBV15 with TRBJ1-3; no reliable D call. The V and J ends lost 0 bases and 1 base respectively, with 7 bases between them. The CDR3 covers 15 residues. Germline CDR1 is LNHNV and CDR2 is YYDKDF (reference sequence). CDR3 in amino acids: CATSRDGLSGNTIYF. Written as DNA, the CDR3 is TGTGCCACCAGCAGAGATGGGCTTTCTGGAAACACCATATATTTT.

In DNA form, the CDR3 reads TGCGCCAGCAGCTTCAGGGCGGAGAATGAAAAACTGTTTTTT. Translation: CASSFRAENEKLFF. The chain combines TRBV5-1 with TRBJ1-4; weak D call: TRBD1 (5 bases). CDR3 length: 14 amino acids. The V end was cut by 2 bases, the J end by 5 bases, with 10 bases between. Germline values: CDR1 SGHRS, CDR2 YFSETQ.

CDR3: CASSARQETQYF. The DNA of the CDR3 is TGTGCCAGCAGCGCTAGGCAAGAGACCCAGTACTTC. V gene TRBV6-5 combines with J gene TRBJ2-5; no clear D gene. The CDR3 runs to 12 residues. Germline loops: CDR1 MNHEY, CDR2 SVGAGI. Trimming removed 6 bases from V and 2 bases from J, with 7 bases in between.

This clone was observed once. The CDR3 protein is CASSLDGEEGQPQHF. CDR3 DNA: TGTGCCAGCAGCTTAGACGGGGAAGAAGGTCAGCCCCAGCATTTT. The chain links TRBV11-2 to TRBJ1-5; D is uncertain. The CDR3 runs 15 residues. The germline V and J ends were trimmed by 0 bases and 6 bases, with 12 bases remaining between them. The germline V gene encodes CDR1 SGHAT and CDR2 FQNNGV.

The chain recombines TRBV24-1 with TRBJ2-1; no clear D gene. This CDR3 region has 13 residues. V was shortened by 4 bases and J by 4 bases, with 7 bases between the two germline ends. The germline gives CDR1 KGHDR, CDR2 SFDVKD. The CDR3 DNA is TGTGCCACCAGTGACCCCCCTTACAATGAGCAGTTCTTC. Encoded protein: CATSDPPYNEQFF.

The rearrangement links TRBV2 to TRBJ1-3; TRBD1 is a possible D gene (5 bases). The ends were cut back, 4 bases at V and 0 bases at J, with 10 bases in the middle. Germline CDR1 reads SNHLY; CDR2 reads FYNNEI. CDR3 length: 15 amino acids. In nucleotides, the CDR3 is TGTGCCAGCAGTGGGACGGGGGGCTCTGGAAACACCATATATTTT. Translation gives CASSGTGGSGNTIYF.

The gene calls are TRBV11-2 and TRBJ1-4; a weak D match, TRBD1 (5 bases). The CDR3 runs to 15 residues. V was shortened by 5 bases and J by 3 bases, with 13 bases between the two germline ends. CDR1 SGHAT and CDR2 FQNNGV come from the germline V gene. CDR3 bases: TGTGCCAGCAGCCTTGGCGGGGGACCTAATGAAAAACTGTTTTTT. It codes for CASSLGGGPNEKLFF.

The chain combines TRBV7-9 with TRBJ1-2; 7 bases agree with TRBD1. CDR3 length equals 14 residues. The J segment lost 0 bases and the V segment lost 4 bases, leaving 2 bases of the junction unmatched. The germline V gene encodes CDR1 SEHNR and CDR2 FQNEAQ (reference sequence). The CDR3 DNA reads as TGTGCCAGCAGCTACGGACAGGCTAACTATGGCTACACCTTC. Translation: CASSYGQANYGYTF.

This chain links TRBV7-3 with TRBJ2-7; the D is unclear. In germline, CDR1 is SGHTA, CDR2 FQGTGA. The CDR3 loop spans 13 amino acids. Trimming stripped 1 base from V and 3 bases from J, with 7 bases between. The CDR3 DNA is TGTGCCAGCAGCTTAAGGGCCAACTACGAGCAGTACTTC. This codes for CASSLRANYEQYF.

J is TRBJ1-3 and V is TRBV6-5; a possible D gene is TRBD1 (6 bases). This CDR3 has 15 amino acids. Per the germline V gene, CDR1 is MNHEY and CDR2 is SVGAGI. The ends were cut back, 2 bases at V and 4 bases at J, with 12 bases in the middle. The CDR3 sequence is CASSYKGGAGNTIYF. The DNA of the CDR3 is TGTGCCAGCAGTTACAAGGGGGGCGCGGGAAACACCATATATTTT.

The CDR3 nucleotides are TGTGCCAGTAGTAACAGGGCCACCCAAGAGACCCAGTACTTC. Translating it yields CASSNRATQETQYF. V usage is TRBV19 and J usage is TRBJ2-5, with D perhaps TRBD1 (6 bases). The CDR3 runs 14 residues. Deletions cut 4 bases from V and 1 base from J, with 10 bases between. CDR1 LNHDA and CDR2 SQIVND come from the germline V gene (reference sequence).

Written as DNA, the CDR3 is TGTGCCAGCTCACCAGAGAGGGGCTGGGGCTACACCTTC. This codes for CASSPERGWGYTF. The rearrangement links TRBV18 to TRBJ1-2, with a weak D call TRBD1 (5 bases). The CDR3 sequence is 13 residues long. CDR1 KGHSH and CDR2 LQKENI come from the germline V gene. Trimming shortened V by 2 bases and J by 8 bases, and 12 bases separated the two germline ends.

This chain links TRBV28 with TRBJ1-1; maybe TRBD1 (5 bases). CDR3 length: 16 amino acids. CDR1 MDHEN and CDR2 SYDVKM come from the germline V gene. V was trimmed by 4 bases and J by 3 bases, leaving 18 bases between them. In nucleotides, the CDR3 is TGTGCCAGCAGTTCCCCGGGACTGGGGGTTTACACTGAAGCTTTCTTT. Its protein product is CASSSPGLGVYTEAFF. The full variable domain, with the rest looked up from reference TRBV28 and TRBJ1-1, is DVKVTQSSRYLVKRTGEKVFLECVQDMDHENMFWYRQDPGLGLRLIYFSYDVKMKEKGDIPEGYSVSREKKERFSLILESASTNQTSMYLCASSSPGLGVYTEAFFGQGTRLTVV.